The TCR beta chain under discussion was sequenced for a study of cytomegalovirus exposure and HLA in healthy donors. 13 Jbeta primers and 60 Vbeta primers were used for the PCR. Repertoires were generated with immunoSEQ multiplex PCR, while TCRdb's copy carries only in-frame clones and drops some. The table records about 92,000 clones, roughly 86% of them present only once. CDR1 is SGHRS, CDR2 YFSETQ, per germline. J gave up 9 bases and V 4 bases, and 8 bases lay outside the gene matches. The CDR3 is 16 amino acids. As for this clone: What it binds is unknown.

Study-level results: A prior analysis recorded that most TCR beta V segments were productive about 87% or about 30% of the time.

Source material: PBMCs. The V gene is TRBV5-1, the J gene TRBJ2-1; 15 positions agree with TRBD2. The origin of this receptor is a woman younger than 30 in good health and CMV-seropositive. CDR3 bases: TGCGCCAGCAGCGAACGGACTAGCGGGGGGGCCAGTGAGCAGTTCTTC. Protein sequence: CASSERTSGGASEQFF.